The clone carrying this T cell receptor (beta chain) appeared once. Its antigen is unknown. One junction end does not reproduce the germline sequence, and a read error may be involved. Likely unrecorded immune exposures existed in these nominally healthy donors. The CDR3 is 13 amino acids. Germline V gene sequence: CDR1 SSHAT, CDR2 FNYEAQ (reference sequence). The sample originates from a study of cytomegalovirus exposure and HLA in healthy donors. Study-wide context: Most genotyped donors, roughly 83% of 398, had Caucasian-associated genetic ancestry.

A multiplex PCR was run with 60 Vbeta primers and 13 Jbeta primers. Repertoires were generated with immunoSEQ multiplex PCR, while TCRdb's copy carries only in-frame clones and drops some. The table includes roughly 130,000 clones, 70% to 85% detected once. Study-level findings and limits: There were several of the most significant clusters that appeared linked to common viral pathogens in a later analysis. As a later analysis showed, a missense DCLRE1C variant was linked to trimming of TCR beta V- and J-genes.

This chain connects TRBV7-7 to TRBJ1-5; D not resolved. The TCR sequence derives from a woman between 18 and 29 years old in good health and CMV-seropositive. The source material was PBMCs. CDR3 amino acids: CASSPNTNQPQHF. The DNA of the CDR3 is TGTGCTAGCAGCCCTAATACTAATCAGCCCCAGCATTTT.